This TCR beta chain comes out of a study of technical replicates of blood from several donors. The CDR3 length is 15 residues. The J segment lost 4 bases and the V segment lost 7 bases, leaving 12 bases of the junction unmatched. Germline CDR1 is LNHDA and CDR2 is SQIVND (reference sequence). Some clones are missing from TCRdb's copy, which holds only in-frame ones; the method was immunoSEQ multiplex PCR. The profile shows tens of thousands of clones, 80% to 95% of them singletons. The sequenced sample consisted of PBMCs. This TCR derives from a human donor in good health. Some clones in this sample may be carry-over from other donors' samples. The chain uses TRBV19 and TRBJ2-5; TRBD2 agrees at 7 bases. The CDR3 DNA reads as TGTGCCAGTATGTTGGCTAGCGGTGGCCCAGAGACCCAGTACTTC. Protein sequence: CASMLASGGPETQYF.